The 4 T cell receptor beta chains presented below share a single source sample, sequenced in a study of T-cell memory formation after mild COVID-19. TCRdb reprocessed the 5' RACE reads via MiXCR and lists one record per CDR3 protein. The table has about 44,000 distinct CDR3 sequences, approximately 7% seen once. Sequencing was performed on PBMCs or a T cell subset sorted from them (not recorded which). The receptors come from a man aged 18 to 29 who had mild COVID-19 (a few samples of this study predate the infection). Cell type and time point are not known.

This sequence joins TRBV4-3 and TRBJ2-1; possible D gene TRBD1, 5 bases. The V end was cut by 4 bases, the J end by 7 bases, with 11 bases between. Germline-derived CDR1 and CDR2 are LGHNA and YSLEER. The CDR3 spans 13 residues. CDR3 sequence reads: CASSPPRQNEQFF. The DNA for the CDR3 is TGCGCCAGCAGCCCGCCCAGACAGAATGAGCAGTTCTTC.

This clonotype was detected ten times or more. As DNA, the CDR3 is TGTGCCAGCAGCTTAGCGCCGTTGGGATATGAGCAGTTCTTC. Protein sequence: CASSLAPLGYEQFF. The rearrangement uses TRBV7-2 and TRBJ2-1; D is undetermined. The CDR3 is made up of 14 amino acids. The ends were cut back, 0 bases at V and 8 bases at J, with 11 bases in the middle. Germline V lookup: CDR1 SGHTA, CDR2 FQGNSA. Combining the CDR3 with reference TRBV7-2 and TRBJ2-1 gives the whole variable domain GAGVSQSPSNKVTEKGKDVELRCDPISGHTALYWYRQSLGQGLEFLIYFQGNSAPDKSGLPSDRFSAERTGGSVSTLTIQRTQQEDSAVYLCASSLAPLGYEQFFGPGTRLTVL.

This clonotype was observed a few times. The rearrangement links TRBV6-5 to TRBJ2-3; TRBD1 matches 9 bases. The V gene's germline CDR1 is MNHEY and CDR2 SVGAGI. The CDR3 has 16 amino acids. V was clipped by 2 bases and J by 0 bases; unmatched bases: 3. The chain's CDR3 is CASSYGGTGSTDTQYF. The CDR3 DNA reads as TGTGCCAGCAGTTACGGAGGGACAGGGAGCACAGATACGCAGTATTTT.

The chain joins TRBV2 to TRBJ2-7; 7 bases are a match to TRBD1. The CDR3 loop spans 13 amino acids. Per the germline V gene, CDR1 is SNHLY and CDR2 is FYNNEI. V lost 6 bases and J lost 3; bases outside the gene matches: 5. The CDR3 nucleotides read TGTGCCAGCAGGAGGGACAGTAACTACGAGCAGTACGTC. Translation gives CASRRDSNYEQYV.